This passage covers 16 T cell receptor beta chains from one sample sequenced in a study of shared clonotypes between healthy human individuals. Generated by immunoSEQ multiplex PCR, the TCRdb table keeps only in-frame clones and is missing some. The sample comprises about 690,000 clones, less than 95% of which are singletons, and about 34% rests with the top ten. Sequencing was done on a sample of memory CD8+ T cells from PBMCs. Documented subset: CD45RO+ cells pooled with CCR7-negative TemRA cells. These receptor sequences come from a man younger than 35 in good health. Some clones in this sample may be carry-over from other donors' samples.

This sequence joins TRBV7-8 and TRBJ1-2; 9 bases fit TRBD1. There are 15 residues in the CDR3. Per the germline V gene, CDR1 is SGHVS and CDR2 is FQNEAQ. V was clipped by 4 bases and J by 2 bases; unmatched bases: 5. CDR3 bases: TGTGCCAGCAGCTCACGGGACAGGGTGAACTATGGCTACACCTTC. Protein: CASSSRDRVNYGYTF.

The rearrangement joins TRBV9 to TRBJ2-7; tentatively, D is TRBD1 or TRBD2 (5 bases each). Germline loops: CDR1 SGDLS, CDR2 YYNGEE. CDR3 size: 15 residues. Trimming removed 3 bases at V and 2 bases at J, with 15 bases between. The CDR3 sequence: CASSGGTGVAYEQYF. In DNA form, the CDR3 reads TGTGCCAGCAGCGGAGGGACCGGGGTGGCCTACGAGCAGTACTTC.

The chain carries TRBV7-8 and TRBJ2-1; no definite D call. CDR3 length: 17 residues. Germline V gene sequence: CDR1 SGHVS, CDR2 FQNEAQ. The germline V and J ends were trimmed by 2 bases and 0 bases, with 14 bases remaining between them. The CDR3 region has the DNA TGTGCCAGCAGCTTATATTCCTGGGCCAACTCCTACAATGAGCAGTTCTTC. This gives the protein CASSLYSWANSYNEQFF.

This clone has just one count. This chain links TRBV9 with TRBJ2-1, with 13 positions matching TRBD2. Germline-derived CDR1 and CDR2 are SGDLS and YYNGEE. V dropped 3 bases and J dropped 7; count of bases not matched to a gene: 7. The CDR3 consists of 16 residues. CDR3: CASSARGTSGTNEQFF. The CDR3, as DNA: TGTGCCAGCAGCGCTAGAGGGACTAGCGGGACTAATGAGCAGTTCTTC.

V usage is TRBV11-2 and J usage is TRBJ2-7, with a tentative D call TRBD1 (7 bases). The CDR3 is made up of 17 amino acids. The V gene lost 5 bases and the J gene lost 3 bases, with 23 bases spanning the gap. Germline V CDR1 and CDR2: SGHAT, FQNNGV. The CDR3 region is CASSLGGSGGRGYEQYF. The CDR3 DNA follows: TGTGCCAGCAGCCTCGGGGGCTCAGGGGGAAGGGGCTACGAGCAGTACTTC.

The chain recombines TRBV7-9 with TRBJ2-7, with D maybe TRBD2 (5 bases). This CDR3 has 15 residues. The ends were cut back, 5 bases at V and 0 bases at J, with 14 bases in the middle. Germline assignment: CDR1 SEHNR and CDR2 FQNEAQ (reference sequence). This CDR3 is CASSIWTEPSYEQYF. As DNA, the CDR3 is TGTGCCAGCAGCATATGGACTGAACCCTCCTACGAGCAGTACTTC.

This clone was detected a few times. The chain recombines TRBV2 with TRBJ2-7; a weak D match, TRBD1 (5 bases). The V end was cut by 10 bases, the J end by 0 bases, with 16 bases between. The germline CDR1 and CDR2 sequences are SNHLY and FYNNEI. The CDR3 is made up of 14 amino acids. In DNA form, the CDR3 reads TGTGCCACCGGTAAGGCAGGGCTCTCCTACGAGCAGTACTTC. Translation: CATGKAGLSYEQYF.

The CDR3 protein is CASSGGDRVYNEQFF. CDR3 DNA: TGTGCCAGCAGTGGCGGGGACAGGGTATACAATGAGCAGTTCTTC. This chain links TRBV27 with TRBJ2-1; TRBD1 matches 9 bases. CDR3 length: 15 residues. Looked up from germline, CDR1 is MNHEY and CDR2 is SMNVEV (reference sequence). V lost 5 bases and J lost 4; bases outside the gene matches: 6.

This chain links TRBV10-3 with TRBJ2-5; D may be TRBD2 (6 bases). Germline V CDR1 and CDR2: ENHRY, SYGVKD. The CDR3 runs to 14 residues. Trimming shortened V by 6 bases and J by 5 bases, and 16 bases separated the two germline ends. CDR3 DNA sequence: TGTGCCATCAGATCCACAGGAGGGAAGGAGACCCAGTACTTC. The encoded protein is CAIRSTGGKETQYF.

Written as DNA, the CDR3 is TGTGCCAGCAGTTCCGAATCCTACAATGAGCAGTTCTTC. This translates into CASSSESYNEQFF. The V gene is TRBV6-5, the J gene TRBJ2-1, with no clear D. Between the trimmed V and J ends, which lost 4 bases and 1 base, there was a span of 5 bases. From germline, CDR1 is MNHEY and CDR2 SVGAGI. The CDR3 spans 13 residues.

This clone was seen a single time. The chain joins TRBV10-2 to TRBJ2-1; the D is unclear. Germline CDR1 and CDR2: WSHSY and SAAADI. The CDR3 is made up of 12 amino acids. V dropped 4 bases and J dropped 2 bases, with 3 bases sitting between them. CDR3 amino acids: CASSGAYNEQFF. The CDR3 nucleotides are TGCGCCAGCAGTGGTGCCTACAATGAGCAGTTCTTC.

This chain uses TRBV29-1 with TRBJ2-7; 8 bases are a match to TRBD1. V shed 6 bases and J 4 bases; nucleotides not matched to a gene: 11. The CDR3 sequence is 14 residues long. CDR1 is SQVTM, CDR2 ANQGSEA, per germline. The CDR3 region is CSVETTGASYEQYF. CDR3 DNA sequence: TGCAGCGTAGAAACGACAGGGGCTTCTTACGAGCAGTACTTC.

The J gene is TRBJ2-7, the V gene TRBV5-1, with D possibly matching TRBD2 (6 bases). Germline V lookup: CDR1 SGHRS, CDR2 YFSETQ. V was clipped by 0 bases and J by 4 bases, with 17 bases between them. This CDR3 comprises 16 residues. In DNA, the CDR3 is TGCGCCAGCAGCTTGGCCGCGTTGGGGGGTTCTTACGAGCAGTACTTC. Encoded protein: CASSLAALGGSYEQYF.

This sequence joins TRBV28 and TRBJ1-5; a possible D gene is TRBD1 (6 bases). Germline lookup yields CDR1 MDHEN and CDR2 SYDVKM. Trimming took 8 bases from V and 1 from J, leaving 18 bases between them. The length of the CDR3 is 16 residues. The CDR3 nucleotides are TGTGCCAGCTTCGGTGTGAGGAGGGGGAGCAATCAGCCCCAGCATTTT. Translating gives CASFGVRRGSNQPQHF.

The V call is TRBV2, the J call TRBJ1-1; perhaps TRBD1 as D (5 bases). Germline V gene data show CDR1 as SNHLY and CDR2 as FYNNEI. The length of the CDR3 is 12 residues. V was cut by 6 bases and J by 6 bases, with 11 bases left in between. CDR3 nucleotides: TGTGCCAGCAGGGCCATAGGGGCTGAAGCTTTCTTT. Translation: CASRAIGAEAFF.

The chain recombines TRBV28 with TRBJ2-7; 8 positions match TRBD2. From germline, CDR1 is MDHEN and CDR2 SYDVKM. The junction had 9 bases not matched to a gene; V was cut back by 6 bases and J by 8 bases. This CDR3 has 13 amino acids. CDR3 sequence: CASSPRGGKKQYF. The CDR3 DNA reads TGTGCCAGCAGCCCCCGGGGGGGGAAGAAGCAGTACTTC. Combining the CDR3 with reference TRBV28 and TRBJ2-7 gives the whole variable domain DVKVTQSSRYLVKRTGEKVFLECVQDMDHENMFWYRQDPGLGLRLIYFSYDVKMKEKGDIPEGYSVSREKKERFSLILESASTNQTSMYLCASSPRGGKKQYFGPGTRLTVT.